These 13 T cell receptor beta chains came from one sample sequenced in a study of shared clonotypes between healthy human individuals. Generated by immunoSEQ multiplex PCR, the TCRdb table keeps only in-frame clones and is missing some. This sample has 2 million to 3 million clones; more than 85% occur once, and the top ten carry around 0.4%. The sample taken for sequencing was naive CD4+ T cells from PBMCs. The subset: CD45RA+ positively selected. The receptors were sampled from a man younger than 30 in good health. Some clones in this sample may be carry-over from other donors' samples.

Turning to this clone: In the same sample, other DNA sequences code for this CDR3. The rearrangement uses TRBV18 and TRBJ1-2; the D is unclear. The V and J ends lost 3 bases and 4 bases respectively, with 6 bases between them. Germline CDR1 KGHSH, CDR2 LQKENI. CDR3 length equals 12 residues. CDR3 DNA: TGTGCCAGCTCACCGGTATCCTATGGCTACACCTTC. As protein: CASSPVSYGYTF.

The CDR3 loop is CASSHGGSFGNEQFF. The DNA for the CDR3 is TGTGCCAGCAGCCACGGGGGGTCTTTTGGCAATGAGCAGTTCTTC. This chain links TRBV7-9 with TRBJ2-1; the match to TRBD2 covers 7 bases. V was pared by 5 bases and J by 6 bases, with 10 bases of the junction left unmatched. The germline V gene has CDR1 SEHNR and CDR2 FQNEAQ (reference sequence). This CDR3 has 15 amino acids.

The chain carries TRBV7-2 and TRBJ2-1, with 7 positions matching TRBD2. Unmatched junction bases numbered 9, after V lost 3 bases and J lost 4 bases. The CDR3 contains 16 residues. The V gene's germline CDR1 is SGHTA and CDR2 FQGNSA. The DNA for the CDR3 is TGTGCCAGCAGCTTGCTGTCAGTCGGGGGGTACAATGAGCAGTTCTTC. It specifies CASSLLSVGGYNEQFF.

This clone appeared a single time. This chain connects TRBV11-2 to TRBJ1-6; no definite D call. Germline assignment: CDR1 SGHAT and CDR2 FQNNGV. The CDR3 loop spans 15 amino acids. With 5 bases removed from V and 7 bases from J, the gap between germline ends came to 15 bases. Here the CDR3 DNA reads TGTGCCAGCAGCCCCCCCGGACGGCGAAATTCACCCCTCCACTTT. This translates into CASSPPGRRNSPLHF.

The V and J genes are TRBV15 and TRBJ1-2; 12 bases match TRBD1. Per the germline V gene, CDR1 is LNHNV and CDR2 is YYDKDF (reference sequence). CDR3 length: 18 residues. The J segment lost 2 bases and the V segment lost 7 bases, leaving 14 bases of the junction unmatched. The CDR3 spells CATTQRGDRGPRNYGYTF. CDR3 in DNA: TGTGCCACCACCCAGAGAGGGGACAGGGGGCCGCGGAACTATGGCTACACCTTC.

Details on this clone: Other DNA sequences within the sample encode an identical CDR3. The DNA of the CDR3 is TGTGCCTGGAGCGAGGGTCCCGGAAACACCATATATTTT. This sequence encodes CAWSEGPGNTIYF. The chain is built from TRBV30 and TRBJ1-3; D ambiguous. The CDR3 consists of 13 residues. Per the germline V gene, CDR1 is GTSNPN and CDR2 is SVGIG (reference sequence). Between the trimmed V and J ends, which lost 3 bases and 4 bases, there was a span of 10 bases.

This clone was observed a few times. The chain joins TRBV6-1 to TRBJ2-7; D gene unclear. The CDR3 contains 11 residues. Germline CDR1 reads MNHNS; CDR2 reads SASEGT. The V end lost 3 bases, the J end lost 3 bases, and 3 bases lay between the germline ends. Here the CDR3 reads CASSDFYEQYF. The DNA of the CDR3 is TGTGCCAGCAGTGACTTCTACGAGCAGTACTTC.

The chain links TRBV7-2 to TRBJ2-3, with TRBD2 identical over 11 bases. There are 16 residues in the CDR3. Unmatched junction bases numbered 6, after V lost 5 bases and J lost 2 bases. Germline CDR1 and CDR2: SGHTA and FQGNSA. CDR3 in DNA: TGTGCCAGCAGCACCCGGACTAGCGGGTTCACAGATACGCAGTATTTT. The encoded protein is CASSTRTSGFTDTQYF. The full variable domain, its missing parts supplied by reference TRBV7-2 and TRBJ2-3, is GAGVSQSPSNKVTEKGKDVELRCDPISGHTALYWYRQSLGQGLEFLIYFQGNSAPDKSGLPSDRFSAERTGGSVSTLTIQRTQQEDSAVYLCASSTRTSGFTDTQYFGPGTRLTVL.

The chain couples TRBV7-2 to TRBJ2-4; D call uncertain. The V and J ends lost 1 base and 5 bases respectively, with 9 bases between them. The CDR3 spans 14 residues. In germline, CDR1 is SGHTA, CDR2 FQGNSA. CDR3 nucleotides: TGTGCCAGCAGCTTAGTGGGGTGGCAAAACATTCAGTACTTC. Translating gives CASSLVGWQNIQYF.

CDR3 residues: CASSKFTGSGPSEQYF. The CDR3 DNA reads as TGTGCCAGCAGTAAATTTACAGGGAGCGGTCCCTCCGAGCAGTACTTC. The chain combines TRBV6-4 with TRBJ2-7; a weak D match, TRBD1 (6 bases). The CDR3 loop spans 16 amino acids. The germline gives CDR1 MRHNA, CDR2 SNTAGT. V lost 5 bases, J lost 6 bases, and 23 bases lay in between.

This chain joins TRBV9 and TRBJ2-1; 8 nucleotides match TRBD2. V was pared by 4 bases and J by 6 bases, with 6 bases of the junction left unmatched. The CDR3 extends over 14 amino acids. Germline CDR1 and CDR2: SGDLS and YYNGEE. CDR3 in amino acids: CASSPGTSRNEQFF. CDR3 in DNA: TGTGCCAGCAGCCCCGGGACTAGTCGCAATGAGCAGTTCTTC.

The chain links TRBV6-6 to TRBJ2-7; 10 bases align to TRBD2. Per germline, CDR1 MNHNY and CDR2 SVGAGI (reference sequence). CDR3 size: 14 residues. V gave up 5 bases and J gave up 12 bases; unmatched junction bases: 13. This CDR3 is CASSRGASGGWAYF. The CDR3 nucleotides are TGTGCCAGCAGTCGCGGGGCTAGCGGGGGATGGGCGTACTTC.

This clone was picked up one time. The chain couples TRBV28 to TRBJ1-1; 8 positions agree with TRBD1. J was trimmed by 1 base and V by 6 bases; bases with no gene match: 10. The CDR3 consists of 16 residues. In germline, CDR1 is MDHEN, CDR2 SYDVKM. CDR3 nucleotide sequence: TGTGCCAGCAGACTATCCCCCGGGACAGGGAACACTGAAGCTTTCTTT. Translated, it gives CASRLSPGTGNTEAFF.